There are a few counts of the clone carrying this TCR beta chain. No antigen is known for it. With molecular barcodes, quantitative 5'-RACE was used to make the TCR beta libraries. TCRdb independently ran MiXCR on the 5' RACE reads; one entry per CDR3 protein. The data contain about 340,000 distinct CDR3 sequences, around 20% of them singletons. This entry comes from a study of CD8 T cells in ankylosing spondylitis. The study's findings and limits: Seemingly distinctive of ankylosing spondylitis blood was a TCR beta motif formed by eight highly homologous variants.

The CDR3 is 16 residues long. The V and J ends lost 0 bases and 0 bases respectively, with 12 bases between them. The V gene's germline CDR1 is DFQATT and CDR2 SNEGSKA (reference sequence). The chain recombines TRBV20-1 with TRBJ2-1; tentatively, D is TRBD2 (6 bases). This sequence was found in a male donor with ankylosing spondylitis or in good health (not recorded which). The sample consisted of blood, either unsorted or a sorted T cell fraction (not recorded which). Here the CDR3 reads CSARDWAGPSYNEQFF. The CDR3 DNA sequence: TGCAGTGCTAGAGATTGGGCGGGACCCTCCTACAATGAGCAGTTCTTC.